This TCR beta chain was observed in a study of cytomegalovirus exposure and HLA in healthy donors. Overall study results and limits: Among TCR beta chains, those listed as cytomegalovirus-associated numbered about 150.

The CDR3 length is 13 residues. Trimming shortened V by 0 bases and J by 7 bases, and 9 bases separated the two germline ends. Germline loops: CDR1 SGHDN, CDR2 FVKESK. Vbeta (60) and Jbeta (13) primers were used in the PCR. Per the original data handling: It was a later analysis that counted some 80 million unique TCR beta chains, of which some 9.9 million were shared. Using immunoSEQ multiplex PCR, the repertoire was profiled, and TCRdb retains in-frame clones only, with some absent. D and trimming were read from the DNA, whereas the V and J calls and clone size are those reported in that table. The sample comprises 200,000 to 250,000 clones, approximately 79% of which are singletons, and about 0.2% rests with the top ten. With respect to this clone: Its antigen is still unknown.

Every donor was a healthy person donating bone marrow. The J gene is TRBJ2-5, the V gene TRBV14, with D possibly matching TRBD2 (5 bases). Sequencing was done on a sample of PBMCs. The receptor was derived from a girl aged 2 to 9 in good health and CMV-seronegative. The CDR3: CASSQDRRGTQYF. As DNA, the CDR3 is TGTGCCAGCAGCCAAGACCGACGGGGGACCCAGTACTTC.